The rows below give T cell receptor beta chains drawn from one sample of a study of cytomegalovirus exposure and HLA in healthy donors. Measured with immunoSEQ multiplex PCR; TCRdb has only the in-frame clones, and not every one. This table has about 120,000 clones, about 75% appearing once. Material: PBMCs. The receptors were gathered from a man aged 55-75 years in good health and CMV-seropositive. The CDR3 runs from the conserved cysteine through the conserved F or W. D genes are given only for firm matches.

D,V,J,CDR3,DNA
TRBD2,TRBV15,TRBJ2-1,CATSSPSGLAGAEQFF,TGTGCCACCAGTAGCCCTTCAGGGCTAGCGGGTGCTGAGCAGTTCTTC
TRBD1,TRBV27,TRBJ2-7,CASRDRGAEQYF,TGTGCCAGCAGAGACAGGGGTGCCGAGCAGTACTTC
TRBD2,TRBV2,TRBJ2-5,CASSDGGSRETQYF,TGTGCCAGCAGTGACGGGGGGTCCAGAGAGACCCAGTACTTC
TRBD2,TRBV11-3,TRBJ2-3,CASSPSHGRHTDTQYF,TGTGCCAGCAGCCCCTCACACGGGAGGCACACAGATACGCAGTATTTT
.,TRBV7-8,TRBJ2-7,CASSSAVGKGFVYEQYF,TGTGCCAGCAGCTCAGCGGTTGGCAAGGGGTTTGTTTACGAGCAGTACTTC
.,TRBV6-1,TRBJ1-4,CASSDLSFGEKLFF,TGTGCCAGCAGTGATCTCTCGTTCGGTGAAAAACTGTTTTTT
.,TRBV6-1,TRBJ2-2,CASSVFRDTGELFF,TGTGCCAGCAGTGTTTTCAGGGACACCGGGGAGCTGTTTTTT
.,TRBV9,TRBJ1-3,CASSVRAGNTIYF,TGTGCCAGCAGCGTCAGGGCTGGAAACACCATATATTTT
TRBD1,TRBV5-1,TRBJ1-4,CASSLGGTGLGNFLFF,TGCGCCAGCAGCTTAGGAGGGACAGGGCTCGGAAATTTCCTGTTTTTT
.,TRBV18,TRBJ1-5,CASSPGQPEGNQPQHF,TGTGCCAGCTCACCCGGACAGCCGGAGGGCAATCAGCCCCAGCATTTT